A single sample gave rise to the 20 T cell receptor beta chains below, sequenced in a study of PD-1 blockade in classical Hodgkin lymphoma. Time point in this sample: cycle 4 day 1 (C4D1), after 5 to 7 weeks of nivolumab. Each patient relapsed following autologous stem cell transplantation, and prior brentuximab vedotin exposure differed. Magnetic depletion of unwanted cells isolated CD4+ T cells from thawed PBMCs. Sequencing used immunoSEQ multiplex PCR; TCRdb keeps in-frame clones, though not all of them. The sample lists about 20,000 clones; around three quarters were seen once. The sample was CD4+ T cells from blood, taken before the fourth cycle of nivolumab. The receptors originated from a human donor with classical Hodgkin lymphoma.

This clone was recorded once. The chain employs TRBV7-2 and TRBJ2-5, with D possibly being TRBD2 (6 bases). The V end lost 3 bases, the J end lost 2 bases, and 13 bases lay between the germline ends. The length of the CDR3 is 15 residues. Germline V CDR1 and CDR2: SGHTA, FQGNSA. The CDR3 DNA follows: TGTGCCAGCAGCTTCCCAATGGGGGGACAAGAGACCCAGTACTTC. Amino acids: CASSFPMGGQETQYF.

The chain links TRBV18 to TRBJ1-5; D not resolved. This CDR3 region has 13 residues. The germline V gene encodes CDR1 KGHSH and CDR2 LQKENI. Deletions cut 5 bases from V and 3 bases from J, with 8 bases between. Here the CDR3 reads CASSSANNQPQHF. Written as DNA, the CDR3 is TGTGCCAGCTCATCAGCGAACAATCAGCCCCAGCATTTT.

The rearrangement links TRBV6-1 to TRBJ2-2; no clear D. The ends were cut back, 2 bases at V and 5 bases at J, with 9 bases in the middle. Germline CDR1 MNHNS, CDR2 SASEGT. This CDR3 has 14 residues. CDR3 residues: CASSERPGTGELFF. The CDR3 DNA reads TGTGCCAGCAGTGAACGTCCCGGGACCGGGGAGCTGTTTTTT.

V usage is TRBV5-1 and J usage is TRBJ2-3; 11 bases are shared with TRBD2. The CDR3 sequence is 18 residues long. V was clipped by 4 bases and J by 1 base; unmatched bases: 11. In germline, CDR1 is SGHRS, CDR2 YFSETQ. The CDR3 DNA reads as TGCGCCAGCAGCGCCCAACTCGTACTAGCGGGAGGCACAGATACGCAGTATTTT. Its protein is CASSAQLVLAGGTDTQYF.

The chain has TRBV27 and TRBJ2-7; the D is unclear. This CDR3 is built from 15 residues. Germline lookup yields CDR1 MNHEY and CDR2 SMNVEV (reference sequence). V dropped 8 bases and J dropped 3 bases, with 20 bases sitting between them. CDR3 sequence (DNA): TGTGCCAGCGGATTCGGTCCCGAAGTTCACTACGAGCAGTACTTC. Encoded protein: CASGFGPEVHYEQYF.

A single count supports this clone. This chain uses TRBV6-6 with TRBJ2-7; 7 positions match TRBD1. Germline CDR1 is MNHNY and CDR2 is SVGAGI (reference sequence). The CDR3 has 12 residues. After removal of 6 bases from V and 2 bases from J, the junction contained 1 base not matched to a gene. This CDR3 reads CASRTGTYEQYF. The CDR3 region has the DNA TGTGCCAGCAGGACAGGGACCTACGAGCAGTACTTC.

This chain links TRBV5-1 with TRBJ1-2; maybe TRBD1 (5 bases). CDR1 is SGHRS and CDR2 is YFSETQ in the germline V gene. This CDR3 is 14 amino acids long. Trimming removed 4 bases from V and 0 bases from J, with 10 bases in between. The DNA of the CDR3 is TGCGCCAGCAGCCCCAGGGCGGCTAACTATGGCTACACCTTC. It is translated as CASSPRAANYGYTF.

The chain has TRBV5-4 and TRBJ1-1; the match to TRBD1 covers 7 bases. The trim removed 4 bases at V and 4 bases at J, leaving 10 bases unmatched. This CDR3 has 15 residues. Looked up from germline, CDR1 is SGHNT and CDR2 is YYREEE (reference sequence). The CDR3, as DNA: TGTGCCAGCAGCCCCTCGACAGGGTTAGGCACTGAAGCTTTCTTT. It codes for CASSPSTGLGTEAFF. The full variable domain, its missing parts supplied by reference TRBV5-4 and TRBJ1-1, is ETGVTQSPTHLIKTRGQQVTLRCSSQSGHNTVSWYQQALGQGPQFIFQYYREEENGRGNFPPRFSGLQFPNYSSELNVNALELDDSALYLCASSPSTGLGTEAFFGQGTRLTVV.

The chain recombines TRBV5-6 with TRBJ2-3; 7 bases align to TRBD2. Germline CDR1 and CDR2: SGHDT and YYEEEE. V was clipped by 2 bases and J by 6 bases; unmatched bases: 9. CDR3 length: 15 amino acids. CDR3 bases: TGTGCCAGCAGCTTCGGGGCGGGGGTTGGTGATACGCAGTATTTT. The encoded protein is CASSFGAGVGDTQYF. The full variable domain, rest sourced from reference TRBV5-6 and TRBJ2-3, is DAGVTQSPTHLIKTRGQQVTLRCSPKSGHDTVSWYQQALGQGPQFIFQYYEEEERQRGNFPDRFSGHQFPNYSSELNVNALLLGDSALYLCASSFGAGVGDTQYFGPGTRLTVL.

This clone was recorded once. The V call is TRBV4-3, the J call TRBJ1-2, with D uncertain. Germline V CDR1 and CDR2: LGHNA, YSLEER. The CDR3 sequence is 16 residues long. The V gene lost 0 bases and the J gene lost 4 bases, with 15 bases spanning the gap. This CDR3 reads CASSQDSRQSIYGYTF. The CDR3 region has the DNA TGCGCCAGCAGCCAAGATTCAAGGCAATCGATCTATGGCTACACCTTC.

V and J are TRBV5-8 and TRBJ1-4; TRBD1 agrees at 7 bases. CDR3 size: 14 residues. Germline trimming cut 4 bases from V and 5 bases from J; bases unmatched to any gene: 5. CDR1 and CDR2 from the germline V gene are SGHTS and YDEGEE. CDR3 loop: CASSLGQINEKLFF. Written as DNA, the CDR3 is TGTGCCAGCAGCCTGGGACAGATAAATGAAAAACTGTTTTTT.

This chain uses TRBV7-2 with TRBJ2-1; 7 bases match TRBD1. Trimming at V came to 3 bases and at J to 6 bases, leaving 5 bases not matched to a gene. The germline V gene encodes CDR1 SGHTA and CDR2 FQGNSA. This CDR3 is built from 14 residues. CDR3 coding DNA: TGTGCCAGCAGCTTTGACAGGGCGGCCAATGAGCAGTTCTTC. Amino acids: CASSFDRAANEQFF.

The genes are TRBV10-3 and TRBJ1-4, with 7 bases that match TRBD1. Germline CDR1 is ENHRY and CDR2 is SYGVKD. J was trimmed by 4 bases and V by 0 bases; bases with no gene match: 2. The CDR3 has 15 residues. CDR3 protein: CAISESTGVNEKLFF. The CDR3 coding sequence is TGTGCCATCAGTGAGTCAACAGGGGTTAATGAAAAACTGTTTTTT.

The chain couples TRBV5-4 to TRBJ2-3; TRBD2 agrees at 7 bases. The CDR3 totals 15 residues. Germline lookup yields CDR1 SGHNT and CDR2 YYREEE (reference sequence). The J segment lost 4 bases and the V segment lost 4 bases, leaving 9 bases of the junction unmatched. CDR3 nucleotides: TGTGCCAGCAGCCTGGGGGGGGGAAGGGCAGATACGCAGTATTTT. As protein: CASSLGGGRADTQYF.

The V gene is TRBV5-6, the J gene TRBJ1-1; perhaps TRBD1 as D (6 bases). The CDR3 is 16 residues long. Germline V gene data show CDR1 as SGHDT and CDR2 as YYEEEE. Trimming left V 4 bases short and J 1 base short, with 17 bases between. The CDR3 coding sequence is TGTGCCAGCAGCAGGGCAGGGGTCGGCCAGAACACTGAAGCTTTCTTT. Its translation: CASSRAGVGQNTEAFF.

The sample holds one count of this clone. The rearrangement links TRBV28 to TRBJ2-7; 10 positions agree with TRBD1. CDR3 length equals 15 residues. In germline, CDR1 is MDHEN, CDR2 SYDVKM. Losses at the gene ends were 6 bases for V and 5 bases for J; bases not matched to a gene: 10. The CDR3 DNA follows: TGTGCCAGCAGCCCCCCCGGGACAGGGGTCCACGAGCAGTACTTC. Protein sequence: CASSPPGTGVHEQYF. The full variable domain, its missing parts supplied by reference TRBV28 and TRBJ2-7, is DVKVTQSSRYLVKRTGEKVFLECVQDMDHENMFWYRQDPGLGLRLIYFSYDVKMKEKGDIPEGYSVSREKKERFSLILESASTNQTSMYLCASSPPGTGVHEQYFGPGTRLTVT.

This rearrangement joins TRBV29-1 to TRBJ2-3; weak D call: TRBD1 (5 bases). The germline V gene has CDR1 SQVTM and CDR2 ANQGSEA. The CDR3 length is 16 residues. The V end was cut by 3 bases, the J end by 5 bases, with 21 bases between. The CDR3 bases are TGCAGCGTTGAGGTCAGGGTGGGAAGGGTGATAGATACGCAGTATTTT. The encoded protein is CSVEVRVGRVIDTQYF.

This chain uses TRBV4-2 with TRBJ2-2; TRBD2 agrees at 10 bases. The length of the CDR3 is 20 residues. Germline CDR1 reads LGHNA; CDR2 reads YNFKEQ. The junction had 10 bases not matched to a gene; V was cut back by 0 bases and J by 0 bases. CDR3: CASSQDSGLAASTNTGELFF. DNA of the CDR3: TGTGCCAGCAGCCAAGATTCCGGACTAGCGGCATCGACGAACACCGGGGAGCTGTTTTTT.

This CDR3 reads CASSLAPPPGLDQPQHF. The CDR3 coding sequence is TGTGCCAGCAGCTTAGCCCCCCCACCGGGGCTGGATCAGCCCCAGCATTTT. This sequence joins TRBV7-6 and TRBJ1-5; D may be TRBD1 (5 bases). V was trimmed by 0 bases and J by 5 bases, leaving 17 bases between them. The CDR3 is 17 residues long. The germline CDR1 and CDR2 sequences are SGHVS and FNYEAQ.

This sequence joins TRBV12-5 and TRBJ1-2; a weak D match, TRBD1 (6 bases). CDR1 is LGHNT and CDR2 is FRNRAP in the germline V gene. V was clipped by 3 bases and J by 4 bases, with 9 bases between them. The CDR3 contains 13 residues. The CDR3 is CASGFGGAYGYTF. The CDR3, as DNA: TGTGCTAGTGGTTTTGGGGGGGCCTATGGCTACACCTTC.